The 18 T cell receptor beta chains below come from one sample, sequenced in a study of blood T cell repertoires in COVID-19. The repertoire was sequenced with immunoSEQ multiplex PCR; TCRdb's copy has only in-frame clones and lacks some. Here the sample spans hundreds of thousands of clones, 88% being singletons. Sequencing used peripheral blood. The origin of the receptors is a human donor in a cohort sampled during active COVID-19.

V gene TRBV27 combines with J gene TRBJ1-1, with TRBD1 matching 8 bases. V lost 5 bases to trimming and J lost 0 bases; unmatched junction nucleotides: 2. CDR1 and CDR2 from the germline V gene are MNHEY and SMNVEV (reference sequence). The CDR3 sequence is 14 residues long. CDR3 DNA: TGTGCCAGCAGTCGGGACAGGATGAACACTGAAGCTTTCTTT. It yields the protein CASSRDRMNTEAFF.

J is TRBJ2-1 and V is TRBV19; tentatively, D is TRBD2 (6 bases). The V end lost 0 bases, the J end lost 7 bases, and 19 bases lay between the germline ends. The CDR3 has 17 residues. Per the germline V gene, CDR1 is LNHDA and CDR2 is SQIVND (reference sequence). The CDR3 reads CASSIDPPGTYLNEQFF. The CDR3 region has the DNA TGTGCCAGTAGTATAGATCCCCCAGGGACTTACCTGAATGAGCAGTTCTTC. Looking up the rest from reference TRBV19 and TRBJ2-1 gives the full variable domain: DGGITQSPKYLFRKEGQNVTLSCEQNLNHDAMYWYRQDPGQGLRLIYYSQIVNDFQKGDIAEGYSVSREKKESFPLTVTSAQKNPTAFYLCASSIDPPGTYLNEQFFGPGTRLTVL.

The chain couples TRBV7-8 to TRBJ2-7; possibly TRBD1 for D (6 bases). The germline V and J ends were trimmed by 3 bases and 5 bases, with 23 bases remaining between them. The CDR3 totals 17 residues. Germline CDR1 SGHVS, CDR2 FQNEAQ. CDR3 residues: CASSFRGLGAFGHEQYF. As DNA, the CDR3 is TGTGCCAGCAGCTTTAGGGGCCTGGGGGCGTTCGGGCACGAGCAGTACTTC.

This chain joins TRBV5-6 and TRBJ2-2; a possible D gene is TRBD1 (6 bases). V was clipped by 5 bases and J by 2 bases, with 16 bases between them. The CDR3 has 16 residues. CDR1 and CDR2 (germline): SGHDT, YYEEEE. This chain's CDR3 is CASSYPAGANTGELFF. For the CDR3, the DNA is TGTGCCAGCAGTTACCCGGCAGGGGCTAACACCGGGGAGCTGTTTTTT.

The CDR3 nucleotides are TGTGCCAGCAGACGGACAGGCTCCAATCAGCCCCAGCATTTT. Its translation is CASRRTGSNQPQHF. The V and J genes are TRBV6-5 and TRBJ1-5; 7 bases line up with TRBD1. CDR3 size: 14 residues. Trimming at V came to 6 bases and at J to 3 bases, leaving 5 bases not matched to a gene. The germline V gene has CDR1 MNHEY and CDR2 SVGAGI.

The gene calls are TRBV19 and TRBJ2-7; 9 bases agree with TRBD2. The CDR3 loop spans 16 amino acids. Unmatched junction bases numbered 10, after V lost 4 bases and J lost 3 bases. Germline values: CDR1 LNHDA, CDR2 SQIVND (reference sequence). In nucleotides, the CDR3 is TGTGCCAGTAGTAGGTCCTTAGCGGGGGCGTTCTACGAGCAGTACTTC. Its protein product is CASSRSLAGAFYEQYF.

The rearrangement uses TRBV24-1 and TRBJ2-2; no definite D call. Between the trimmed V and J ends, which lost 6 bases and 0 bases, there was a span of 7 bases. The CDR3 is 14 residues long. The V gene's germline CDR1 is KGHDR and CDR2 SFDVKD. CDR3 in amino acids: CATSPSANTGELFF. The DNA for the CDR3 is TGTGCCACCAGTCCCAGCGCGAACACCGGGGAGCTGTTTTTT.

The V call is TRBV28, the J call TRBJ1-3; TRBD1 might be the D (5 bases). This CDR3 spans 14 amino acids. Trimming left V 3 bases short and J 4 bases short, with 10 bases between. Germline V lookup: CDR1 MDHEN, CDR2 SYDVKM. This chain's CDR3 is CASSLPRAGNTIYF. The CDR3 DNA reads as TGTGCCAGCAGTTTGCCCAGGGCAGGAAACACCATATATTTT. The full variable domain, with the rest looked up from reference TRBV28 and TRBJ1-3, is DVKVTQSSRYLVKRTGEKVFLECVQDMDHENMFWYRQDPGLGLRLIYFSYDVKMKEKGDIPEGYSVSREKKERFSLILESASTNQTSMYLCASSLPRAGNTIYFGEGSWLTVV.

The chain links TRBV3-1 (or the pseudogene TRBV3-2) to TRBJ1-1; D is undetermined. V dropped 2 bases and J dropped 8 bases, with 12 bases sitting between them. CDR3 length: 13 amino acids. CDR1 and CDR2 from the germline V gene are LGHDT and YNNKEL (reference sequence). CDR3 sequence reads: CASSQLGGGEAFF. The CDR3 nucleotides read TGTGCCAGCAGCCAATTGGGAGGTGGAGAAGCTTTCTTT.

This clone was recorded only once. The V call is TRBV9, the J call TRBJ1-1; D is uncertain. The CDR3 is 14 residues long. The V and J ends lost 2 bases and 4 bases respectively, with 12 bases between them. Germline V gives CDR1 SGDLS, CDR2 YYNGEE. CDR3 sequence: CASSVESKATEAFF. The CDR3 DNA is TGTGCCAGCAGCGTGGAGAGCAAGGCCACTGAAGCTTTCTTT.

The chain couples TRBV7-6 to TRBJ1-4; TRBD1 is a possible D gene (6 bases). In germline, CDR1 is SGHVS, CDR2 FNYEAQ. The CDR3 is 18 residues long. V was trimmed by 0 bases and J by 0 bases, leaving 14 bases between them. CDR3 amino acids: CASSLAGPGETTNEKLFF. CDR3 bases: TGTGCCAGCAGCTTAGCCGGGCCAGGGGAAACAACTAATGAAAAACTGTTTTTT.

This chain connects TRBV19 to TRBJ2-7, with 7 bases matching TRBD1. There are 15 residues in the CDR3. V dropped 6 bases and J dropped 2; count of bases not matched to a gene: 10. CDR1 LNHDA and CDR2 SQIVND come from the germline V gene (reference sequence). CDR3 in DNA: TGTGCCAGTAGCAACGGCAAAGACAGGGCCTACGAGCAGTACTTC. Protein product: CASSNGKDRAYEQYF.

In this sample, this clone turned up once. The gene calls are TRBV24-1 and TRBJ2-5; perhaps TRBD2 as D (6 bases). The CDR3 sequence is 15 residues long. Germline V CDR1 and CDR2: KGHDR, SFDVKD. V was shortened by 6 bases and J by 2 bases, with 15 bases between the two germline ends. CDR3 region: CATSFGGSSQETQYF. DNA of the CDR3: TGTGCCACCAGTTTCGGGGGTTCCTCGCAAGAGACCCAGTACTTC.

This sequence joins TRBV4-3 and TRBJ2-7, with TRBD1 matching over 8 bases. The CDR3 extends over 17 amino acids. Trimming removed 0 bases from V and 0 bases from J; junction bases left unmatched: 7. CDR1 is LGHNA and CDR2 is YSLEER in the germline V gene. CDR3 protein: CASSQDLGGQASYEQYF. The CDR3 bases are TGCGCCAGCAGCCAAGATCTTGGGGGACAGGCCTCCTACGAGCAGTACTTC.

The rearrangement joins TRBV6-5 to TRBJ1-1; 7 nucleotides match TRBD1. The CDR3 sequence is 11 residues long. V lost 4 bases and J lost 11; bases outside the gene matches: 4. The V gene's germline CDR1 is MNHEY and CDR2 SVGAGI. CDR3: CASSSTGVAFF. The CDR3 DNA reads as TGTGCCAGCAGTTCCACAGGGGTGGCTTTCTTT.

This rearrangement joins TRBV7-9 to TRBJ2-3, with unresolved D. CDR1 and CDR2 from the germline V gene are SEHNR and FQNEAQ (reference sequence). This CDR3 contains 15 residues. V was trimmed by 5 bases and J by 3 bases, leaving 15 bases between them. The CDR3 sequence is CASSLRLSVTDTQYF. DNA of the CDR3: TGTGCCAGCAGCCTTCGATTATCGGTGACAGATACGCAGTATTTT. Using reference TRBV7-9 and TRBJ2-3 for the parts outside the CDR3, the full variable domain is DTGVSQNPRHKITKRGQNVTFRCDPISEHNRLYWYRQTLGQGPEFLTYFQNEAQLEKSRLLSDRFSAERPKGSFSTLEIQRTEQGDSAMYLCASSLRLSVTDTQYFGPGTRLTVL.

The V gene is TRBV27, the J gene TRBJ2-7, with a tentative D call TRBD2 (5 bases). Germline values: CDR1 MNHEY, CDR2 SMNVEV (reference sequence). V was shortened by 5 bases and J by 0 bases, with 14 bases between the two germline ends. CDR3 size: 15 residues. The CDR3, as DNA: TGTGCCAGCAGTGTGAGCGGCCCAGGCTCCTACGAGCAGTACTTC. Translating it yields CASSVSGPGSYEQYF.

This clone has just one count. CDR3 loop: CASSIQGGAPRETQYF. Here the CDR3 DNA reads TGTGCCAGCAGTATTCAGGGGGGTGCCCCGAGGGAGACCCAGTACTTC. V and J are TRBV28 and TRBJ2-5; tentatively, D is TRBD1 (7 bases). V dropped 5 bases and J dropped 5 bases, with 21 bases sitting between them. The CDR3 has 16 residues. The germline V gene encodes CDR1 MDHEN and CDR2 SYDVKM.